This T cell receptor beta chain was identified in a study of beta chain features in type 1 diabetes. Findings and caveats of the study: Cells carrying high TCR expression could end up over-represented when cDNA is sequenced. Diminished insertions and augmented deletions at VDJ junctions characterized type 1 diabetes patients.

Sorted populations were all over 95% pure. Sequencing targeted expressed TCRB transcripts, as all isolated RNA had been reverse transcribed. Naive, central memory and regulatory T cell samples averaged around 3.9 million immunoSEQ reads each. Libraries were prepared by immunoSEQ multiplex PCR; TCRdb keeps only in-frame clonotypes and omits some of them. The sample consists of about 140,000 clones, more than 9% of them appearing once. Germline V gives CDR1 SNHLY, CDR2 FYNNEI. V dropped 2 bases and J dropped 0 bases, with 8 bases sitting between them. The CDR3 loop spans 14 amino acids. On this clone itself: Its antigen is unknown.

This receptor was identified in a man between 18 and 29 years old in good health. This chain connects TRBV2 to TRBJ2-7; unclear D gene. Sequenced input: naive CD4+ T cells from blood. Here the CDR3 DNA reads TGTGCCAGCAGTGAAAACACCGCCTCCTACGAGCAGTACTTC. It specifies CASSENTASYEQYF. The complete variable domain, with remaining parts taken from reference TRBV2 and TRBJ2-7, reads EPEVTQTPSHQVTQMGQEVILRCVPISNHLYFYWYRQILGQKVEFLVSFYNNEISEKSEIFDDQFSVERPDGSNFTLKIRSTKLEDSAMYFCASSENTASYEQYFGPGTRLTVT.